This paragraph reports one T cell receptor beta chain. The time point is: peripheral blood 6 weeks after treatment start. Urothelial carcinoma affected the patients, and it was locally advanced or metastatic. TCRdb keeps only in-frame clones here, not all; method: immunoSEQ multiplex PCR. This sample has 42,000 or so clones, with roughly 82% found just once. Per the germline V gene, CDR1 is SNHLY and CDR2 is FYNNEI. V dropped 4 bases and J dropped 2 bases, with 8 bases sitting between them. The CDR3 contains 13 residues. The data are from a study of PD-L1 blockade in urothelial cancer. Study overall: Patients initiated atezolizumab in about 2014 at 1,200 mg intravenously every 3 weeks. Between 0 and 3 chemotherapy regimens preceded treatment for each patient. T cell content in blood samples showed a median of around 140,000.

The rearrangement joins TRBV2 to TRBJ2-5; no definite D call. The sample here was PBMCs, taken around atezolizumab (anti-PD-L1) treatment. This clonotype was sampled from a man in his sixties with urothelial cancer. In DNA form, the CDR3 reads TGTGCCAGCAGTGGAAACAATCAAGAGACCCAGTACTTC. Amino acids: CASSGNNQETQYF.